This section outlines one T cell receptor (beta chain) sequence together with its context. No antigen is known for it. This specimen belongs to a study of Graves' ophthalmopathy and Graves' hyperthyroidism. Whole-study findings and limits: Blood repertoires reportedly contained most expanded thyroid clonotypes above 0.001 frequency.

The V and J ends lost 4 bases and 2 bases respectively, with 4 bases between them. This CDR3 region has 11 residues. Per germline, CDR1 SQVTM and CDR2 ANQGSEA. The sequenced template was RNA, covering the TCR beta CDR3 region. HTBI-primed RT-PCR formed the first round, and a multiplex PCR formed the second. Using its own MiXCR run on the multiplex PCR reads, TCRdb lists one record per CDR3 protein. The repertoire holds more than 550,000 distinct CDR3 sequences, about 38% seen once, with more than 3% in the top ten. The receptor's source is an adult man with Graves' ophthalmopathy. The chain combines TRBV29-1 with TRBJ2-3; no reliable D call. Sample: peripheral blood. CDR3: CSVGNTDTQYF. The CDR3 DNA follows: TGCAGCGTTGGCAACACAGATACGCAGTATTTT.